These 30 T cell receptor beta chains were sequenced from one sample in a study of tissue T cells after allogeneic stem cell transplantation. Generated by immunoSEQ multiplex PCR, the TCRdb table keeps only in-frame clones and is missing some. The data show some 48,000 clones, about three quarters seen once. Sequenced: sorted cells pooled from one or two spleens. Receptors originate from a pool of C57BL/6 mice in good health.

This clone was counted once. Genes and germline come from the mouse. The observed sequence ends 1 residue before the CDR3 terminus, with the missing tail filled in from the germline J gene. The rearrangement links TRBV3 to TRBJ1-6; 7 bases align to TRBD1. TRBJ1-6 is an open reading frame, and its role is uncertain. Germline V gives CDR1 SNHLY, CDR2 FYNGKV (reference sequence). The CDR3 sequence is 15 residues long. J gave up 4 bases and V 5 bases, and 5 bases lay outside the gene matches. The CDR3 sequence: CASSAGTEYNSPLYF. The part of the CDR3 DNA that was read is TGTGCCAGCAGCGCAGGGACAGAATATAATTCGCCCCTCTAC.

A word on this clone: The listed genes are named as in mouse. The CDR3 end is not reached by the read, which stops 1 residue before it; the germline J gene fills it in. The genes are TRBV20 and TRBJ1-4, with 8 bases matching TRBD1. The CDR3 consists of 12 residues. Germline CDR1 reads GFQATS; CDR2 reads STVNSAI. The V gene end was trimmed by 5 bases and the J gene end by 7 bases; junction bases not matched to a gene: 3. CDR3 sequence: CGASTGGERLFF. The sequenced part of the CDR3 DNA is TGTGGTGCTTCAACAGGGGGCGAAAGATTATTT. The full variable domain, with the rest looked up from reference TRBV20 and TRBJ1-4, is GALVYQYPRRTICKSGTSMRMECQAVGFQATSVAWYRQSPQKTFELIALSTVNSAIKYEQNFTQEKFPISHPNLSFSSMTVLNAYLEDRGLYLCGASTGGERLFFGHGTKLSVL.

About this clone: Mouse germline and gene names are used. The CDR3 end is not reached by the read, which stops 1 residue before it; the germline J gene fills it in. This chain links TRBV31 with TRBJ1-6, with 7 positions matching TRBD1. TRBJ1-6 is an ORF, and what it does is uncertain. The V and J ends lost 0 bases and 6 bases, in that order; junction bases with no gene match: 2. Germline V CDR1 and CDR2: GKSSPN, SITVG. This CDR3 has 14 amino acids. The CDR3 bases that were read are TGTGCCTGGAGTCTGGGACAGTTTAATTCGCCCCTCTAC. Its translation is CAWSLGQFNSPLY. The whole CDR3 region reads CAWSLGQFNSPLYF.

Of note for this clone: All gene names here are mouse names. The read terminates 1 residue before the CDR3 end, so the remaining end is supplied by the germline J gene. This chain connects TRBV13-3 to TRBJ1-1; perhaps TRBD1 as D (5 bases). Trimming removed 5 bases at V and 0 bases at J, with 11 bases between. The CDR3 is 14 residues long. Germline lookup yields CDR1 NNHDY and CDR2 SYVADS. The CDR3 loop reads CASRPDSANTEVFF. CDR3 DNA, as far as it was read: TGTGCCAGCAGGCCCGACAGTGCAAACACAGAAGTCTTC.

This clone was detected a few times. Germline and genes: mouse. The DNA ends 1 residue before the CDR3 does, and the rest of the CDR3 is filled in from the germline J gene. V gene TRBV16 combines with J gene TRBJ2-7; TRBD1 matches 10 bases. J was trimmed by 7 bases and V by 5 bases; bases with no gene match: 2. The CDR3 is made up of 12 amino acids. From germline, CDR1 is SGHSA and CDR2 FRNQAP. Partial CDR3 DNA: TGTGCAAGCAGCCAGACAGGGGGCGAACAGTAC. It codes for CASSQTGGEQY. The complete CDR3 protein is CASSQTGGEQYF.

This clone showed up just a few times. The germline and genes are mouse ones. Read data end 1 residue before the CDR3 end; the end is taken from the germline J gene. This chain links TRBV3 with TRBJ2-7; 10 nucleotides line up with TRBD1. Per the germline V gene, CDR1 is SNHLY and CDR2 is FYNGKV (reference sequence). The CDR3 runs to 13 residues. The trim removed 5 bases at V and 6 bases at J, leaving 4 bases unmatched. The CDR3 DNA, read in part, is TGTGCCAGCAGCCGACAGGGGGCGCTTGAACAGTAC. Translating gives CASSRQGALEQY. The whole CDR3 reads CASSRQGALEQYF.

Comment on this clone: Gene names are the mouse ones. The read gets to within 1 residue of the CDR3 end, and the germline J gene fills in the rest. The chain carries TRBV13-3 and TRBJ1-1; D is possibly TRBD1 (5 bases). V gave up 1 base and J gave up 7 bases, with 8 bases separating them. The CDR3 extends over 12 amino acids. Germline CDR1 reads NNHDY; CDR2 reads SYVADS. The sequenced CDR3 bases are TGTGCCAGCAGTGATCAGGGTGAAGAAGTCTTC. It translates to CASSDQGEEVF. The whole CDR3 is CASSDQGEEVFF.

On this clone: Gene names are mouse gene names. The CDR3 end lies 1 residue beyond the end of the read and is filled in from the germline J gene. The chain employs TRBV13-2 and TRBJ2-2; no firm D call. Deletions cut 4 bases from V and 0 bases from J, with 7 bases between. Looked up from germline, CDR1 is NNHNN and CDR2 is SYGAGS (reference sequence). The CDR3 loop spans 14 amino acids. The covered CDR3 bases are TGTGCCAGCGGTCCCAGAGCAAACACCGGGCAGCTCTAC. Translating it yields CASGPRANTGQLY. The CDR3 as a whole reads CASGPRANTGQLYF.

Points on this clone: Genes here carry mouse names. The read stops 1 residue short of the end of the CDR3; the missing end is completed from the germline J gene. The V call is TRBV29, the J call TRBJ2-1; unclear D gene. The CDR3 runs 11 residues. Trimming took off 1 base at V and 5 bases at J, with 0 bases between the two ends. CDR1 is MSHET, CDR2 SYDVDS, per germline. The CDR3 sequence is CASSLYAEQFF. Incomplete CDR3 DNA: TGTGCTAGCAGTTTATATGCTGAGCAGTTC.

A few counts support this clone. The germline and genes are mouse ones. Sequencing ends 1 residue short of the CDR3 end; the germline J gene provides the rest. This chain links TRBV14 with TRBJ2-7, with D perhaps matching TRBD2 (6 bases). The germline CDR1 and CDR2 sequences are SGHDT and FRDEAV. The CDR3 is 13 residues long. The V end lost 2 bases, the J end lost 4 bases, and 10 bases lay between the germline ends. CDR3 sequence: CASSLGWGYEQYF. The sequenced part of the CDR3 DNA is TGTGCCAGCAGTTTAGGCTGGGGTTATGAACAGTAC. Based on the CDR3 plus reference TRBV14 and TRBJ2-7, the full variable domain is EAGVTQSPRYAVLQEGQAVSFWCDPISGHDTLYWYQQPRDQGPQLLVYFRDEAVIDNSQLPSDRFSAVRPKGTNSTLKIQSAKQGDTATYLCASSLGWGYEQYFGPGTRLTVL.

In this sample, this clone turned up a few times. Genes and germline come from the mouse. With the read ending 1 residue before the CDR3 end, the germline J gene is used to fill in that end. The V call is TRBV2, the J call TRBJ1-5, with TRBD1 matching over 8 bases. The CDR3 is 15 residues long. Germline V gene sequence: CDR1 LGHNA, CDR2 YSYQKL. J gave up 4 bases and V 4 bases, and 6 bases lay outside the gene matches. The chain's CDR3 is CASSPQGAGNQAPLF. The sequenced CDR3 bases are TGTGCCAGCAGCCCTCAGGGGGCCGGGAACCAGGCTCCGCTT.

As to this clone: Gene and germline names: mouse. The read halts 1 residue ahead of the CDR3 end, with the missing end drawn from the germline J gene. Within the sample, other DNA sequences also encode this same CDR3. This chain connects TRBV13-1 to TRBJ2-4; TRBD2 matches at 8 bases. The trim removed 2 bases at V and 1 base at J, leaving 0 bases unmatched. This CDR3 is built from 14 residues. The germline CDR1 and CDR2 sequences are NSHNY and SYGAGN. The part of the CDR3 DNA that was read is TGTGCCAGCAGTGACTGGGGGGGTCAAAACACCTTGTAC. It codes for CASSDWGGQNTLY. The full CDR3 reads CASSDWGGQNTLYF.

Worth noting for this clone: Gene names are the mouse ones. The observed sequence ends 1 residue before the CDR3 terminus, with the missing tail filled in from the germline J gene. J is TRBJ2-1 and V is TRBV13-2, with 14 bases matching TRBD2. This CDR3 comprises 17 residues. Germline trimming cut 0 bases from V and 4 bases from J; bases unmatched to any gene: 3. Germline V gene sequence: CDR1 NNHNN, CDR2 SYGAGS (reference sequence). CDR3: CASGDAGLGGRYAEQFF. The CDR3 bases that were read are TGTGCCAGCGGTGATGCGGGACTGGGGGGGCGTTATGCTGAGCAGTTC.

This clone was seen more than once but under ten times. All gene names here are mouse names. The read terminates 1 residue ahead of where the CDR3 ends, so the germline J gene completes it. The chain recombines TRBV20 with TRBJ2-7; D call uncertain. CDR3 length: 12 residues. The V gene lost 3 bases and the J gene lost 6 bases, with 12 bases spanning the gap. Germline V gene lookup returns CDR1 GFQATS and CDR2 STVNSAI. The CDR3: CGARRRGVEQYF. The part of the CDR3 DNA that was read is TGTGGTGCTAGAAGACGGGGAGTTGAACAGTAC.

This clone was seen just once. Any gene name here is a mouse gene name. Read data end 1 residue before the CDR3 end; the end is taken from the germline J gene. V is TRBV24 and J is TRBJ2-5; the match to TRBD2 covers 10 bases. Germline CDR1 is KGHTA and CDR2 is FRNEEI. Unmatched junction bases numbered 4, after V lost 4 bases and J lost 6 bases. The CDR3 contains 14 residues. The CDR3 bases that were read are TGTGCCAGCAGTCCCTGGGGGGGCGCGGACACCCAGTAC. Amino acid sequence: CASSPWGGADTQY. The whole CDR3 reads CASSPWGGADTQYF.

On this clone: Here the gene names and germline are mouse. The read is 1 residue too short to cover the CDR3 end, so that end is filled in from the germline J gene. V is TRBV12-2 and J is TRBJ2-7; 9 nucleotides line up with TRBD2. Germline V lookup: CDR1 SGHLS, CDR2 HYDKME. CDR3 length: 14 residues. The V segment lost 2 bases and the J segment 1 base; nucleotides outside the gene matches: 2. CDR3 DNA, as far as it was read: TGTGCCAGCTCTCCAGACTGGGGGTCCTATGAACAGTAC. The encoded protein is CASSPDWGSYEQY. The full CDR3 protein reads CASSPDWGSYEQYF.

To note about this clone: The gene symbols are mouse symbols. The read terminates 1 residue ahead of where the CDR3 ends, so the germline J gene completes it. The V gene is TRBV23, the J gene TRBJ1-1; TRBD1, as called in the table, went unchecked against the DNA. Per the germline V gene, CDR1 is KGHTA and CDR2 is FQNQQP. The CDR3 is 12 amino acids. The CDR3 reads CSSSQTGVEVFF. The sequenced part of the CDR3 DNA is TGCTCCAGCAGTCAAACAGGGGTGGAAGTCTTC.

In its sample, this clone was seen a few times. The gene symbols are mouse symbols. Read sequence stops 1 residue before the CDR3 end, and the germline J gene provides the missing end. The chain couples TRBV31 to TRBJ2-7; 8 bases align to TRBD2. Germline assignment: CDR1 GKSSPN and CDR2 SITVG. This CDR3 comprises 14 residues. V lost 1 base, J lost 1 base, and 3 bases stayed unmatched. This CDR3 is CAWSPGTGSYEQYF. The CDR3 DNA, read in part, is TGTGCCTGGAGTCCCGGGACTGGATCCTATGAACAGTAC. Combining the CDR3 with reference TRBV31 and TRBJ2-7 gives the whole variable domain AQTIHQWPVAEIKAVGSPLSLGCTIKGKSSPNLYWYWQATGGTLQQLFYSITVGQVESVVQLNLSASRPKDDQFILSTEKLLLSHSGFYLCAWSPGTGSYEQYFGPGTRLTVL.

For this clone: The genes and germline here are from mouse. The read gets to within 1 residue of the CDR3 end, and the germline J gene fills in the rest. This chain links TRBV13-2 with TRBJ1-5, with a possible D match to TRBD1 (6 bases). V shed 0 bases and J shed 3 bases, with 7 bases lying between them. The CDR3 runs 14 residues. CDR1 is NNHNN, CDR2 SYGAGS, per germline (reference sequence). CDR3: CASGDEGGNQAPLF. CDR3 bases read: TGTGCCAGCGGTGATGAAGGGGGCAACCAGGCTCCGCTT.

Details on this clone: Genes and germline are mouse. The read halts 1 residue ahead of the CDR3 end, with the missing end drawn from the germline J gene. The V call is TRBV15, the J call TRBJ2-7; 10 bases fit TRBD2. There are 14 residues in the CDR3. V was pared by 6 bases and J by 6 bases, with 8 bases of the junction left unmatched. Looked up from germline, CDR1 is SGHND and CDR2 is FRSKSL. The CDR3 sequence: CASRLARDWGEQYF. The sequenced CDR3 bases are TGTGCCAGCAGACTTGCCCGGGACTGGGGTGAACAGTAC.

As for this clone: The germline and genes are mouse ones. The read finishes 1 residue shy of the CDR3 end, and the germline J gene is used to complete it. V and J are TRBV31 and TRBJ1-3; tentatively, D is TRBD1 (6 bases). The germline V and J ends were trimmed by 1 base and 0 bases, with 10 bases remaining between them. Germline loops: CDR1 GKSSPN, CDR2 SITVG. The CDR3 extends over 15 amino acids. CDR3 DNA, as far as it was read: TGTGCCTGGAGTCACGGGACATATTCTGGAAATACGCTCTAT. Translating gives CAWSHGTYSGNTLY. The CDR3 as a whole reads CAWSHGTYSGNTLYF. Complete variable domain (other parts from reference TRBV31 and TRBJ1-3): AQTIHQWPVAEIKAVGSPLSLGCTIKGKSSPNLYWYWQATGGTLQQLFYSITVGQVESVVQLNLSASRPKDDQFILSTEKLLLSHSGFYLCAWSHGTYSGNTLYFGEGSRLIVV.

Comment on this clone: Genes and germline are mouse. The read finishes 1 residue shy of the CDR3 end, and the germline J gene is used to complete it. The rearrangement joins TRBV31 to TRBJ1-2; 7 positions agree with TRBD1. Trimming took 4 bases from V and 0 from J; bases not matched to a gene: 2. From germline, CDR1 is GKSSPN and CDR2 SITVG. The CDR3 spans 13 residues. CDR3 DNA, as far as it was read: TGTGCCTGGAACAGGGGTGCAAACTCCGACTACACC. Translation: CAWNRGANSDYT. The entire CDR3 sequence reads CAWNRGANSDYTF.

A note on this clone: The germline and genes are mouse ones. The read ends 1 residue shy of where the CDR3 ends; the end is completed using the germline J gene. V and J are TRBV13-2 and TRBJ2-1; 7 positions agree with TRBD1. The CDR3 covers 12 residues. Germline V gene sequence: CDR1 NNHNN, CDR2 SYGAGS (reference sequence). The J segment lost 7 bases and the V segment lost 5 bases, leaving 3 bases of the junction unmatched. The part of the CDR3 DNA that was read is TGTGCCAGCGGGACAGGGCGAGCTGAGCAGTTC. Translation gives CASGTGRAEQF. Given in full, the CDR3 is CASGTGRAEQFF.

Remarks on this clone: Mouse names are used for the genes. CDR3 DNA (partial): TGTGCCAGCAGCTTGGGGCGCGACACCCAGTAC. This encodes CASSLGRDTQY. In full, the CDR3 is CASSLGRDTQYF. V gene TRBV3 combines with J gene TRBJ2-5; either TRBD1 or TRBD2 may supply D (5 bases each). The sequenced fragment ends 1 residue before the CDR3 boundary, so the rest is inferred from the germline J gene. Trimming took 3 bases from V and 6 from J, leaving 7 bases between them. The CDR3 loop spans 12 amino acids. Germline CDR1 reads SNHLY; CDR2 reads FYNGKV (reference sequence).

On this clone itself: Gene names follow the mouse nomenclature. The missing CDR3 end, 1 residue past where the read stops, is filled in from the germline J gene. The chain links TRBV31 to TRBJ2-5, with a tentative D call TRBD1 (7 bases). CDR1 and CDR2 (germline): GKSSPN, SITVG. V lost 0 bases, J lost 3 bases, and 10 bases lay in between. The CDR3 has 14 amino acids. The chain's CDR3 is CAWSLRGLQDTQYF. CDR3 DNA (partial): TGTGCCTGGAGTCTAAGGGGGCTTCAAGACACCCAGTAC.

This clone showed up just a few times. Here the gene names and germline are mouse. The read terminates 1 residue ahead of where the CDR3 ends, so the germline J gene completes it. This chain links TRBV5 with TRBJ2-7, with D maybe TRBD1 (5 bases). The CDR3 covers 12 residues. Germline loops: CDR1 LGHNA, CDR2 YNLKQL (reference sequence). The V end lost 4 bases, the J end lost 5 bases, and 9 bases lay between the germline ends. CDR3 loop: CASSPQGDEQYF. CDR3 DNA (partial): TGTGCCAGCAGCCCCCAGGGAGATGAACAGTAC.

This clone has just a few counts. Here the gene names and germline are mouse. The CDR3 here is CASSPSDSNQAPLF. Incomplete CDR3 DNA: TGTGCCAGCAGCCCCTCGGACAGCAACCAGGCTCCGCTT. This chain uses TRBV5 with TRBJ1-5; weak D call: TRBD1 (6 bases). The observed sequence ends 1 residue before the CDR3 terminus, with the missing tail filled in from the germline J gene. Looked up from germline, CDR1 is LGHNA and CDR2 is YNLKQL (reference sequence). Between the trimmed V and J ends, which lost 4 bases and 3 bases, there was a span of 10 bases. The CDR3 contains 14 residues.

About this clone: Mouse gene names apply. The sequenced part of the CDR3 DNA is TGCACCTGCAGCGGGACAGGGGAAGACACCCAGTAC. Amino acid sequence: CTCSGTGEDTQY. The entire CDR3 sequence reads CTCSGTGEDTQYF. The rearrangement links TRBV1 to TRBJ2-5; TRBD1 agrees at 10 bases. Read sequence stops 1 residue before the CDR3 end, and the germline J gene provides the missing end. Germline V gives CDR1 NSQYPW, CDR2 LRSPGD (reference sequence). The CDR3 covers 13 residues. Unmatched junction bases numbered 1, after V lost 6 bases and J lost 4 bases.

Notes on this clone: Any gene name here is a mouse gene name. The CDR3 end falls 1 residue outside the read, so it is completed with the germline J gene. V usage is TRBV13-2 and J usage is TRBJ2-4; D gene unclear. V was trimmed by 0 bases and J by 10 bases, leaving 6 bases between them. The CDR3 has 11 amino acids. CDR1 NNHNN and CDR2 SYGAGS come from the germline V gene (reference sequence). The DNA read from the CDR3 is TGTGCCAGCGGTGATGACAGCCCCTTGTAC. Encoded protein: CASGDDSPLY. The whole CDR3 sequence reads CASGDDSPLYF.

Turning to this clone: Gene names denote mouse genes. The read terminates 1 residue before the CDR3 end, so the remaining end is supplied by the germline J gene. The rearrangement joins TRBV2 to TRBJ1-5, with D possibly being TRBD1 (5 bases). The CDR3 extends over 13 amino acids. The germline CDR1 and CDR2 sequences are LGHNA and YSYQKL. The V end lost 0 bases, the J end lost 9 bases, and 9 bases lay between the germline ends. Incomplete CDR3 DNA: TGTGCCAGCAGCCAAGATGGGGCTCTGGCTCCGCTT. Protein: CASSQDGALAPL. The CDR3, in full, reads CASSQDGALAPLF.